This T cell receptor (beta chain) came from a study of shared clonotypes between healthy human individuals. Notes on the study in general: Naive CD4 clonotypes were shared across several donors at around 5.4%. Naive subsets tended to show greater estimated richness than memory subsets.

This CDR3 contains 14 residues. TCRdb's copy holds only in-frame clones and misses some; the assay was immunoSEQ multiplex PCR. The table includes 740,000 or so clones, about 80% detected once. This clone was counted many times. Its antigen is undetermined. Material for sequencing was memory CD4+ T cells sorted from blood. Regarding subset: CD45RA-negative fraction. The TCR was taken from a woman in her 30s in good health. The rearrangement joins TRBV21-1 to TRBJ1-3; TRBD1, the D gene given by the table, was not confirmed from the DNA. TRBV21-1 is a pseudogene locus. The CDR3 DNA reads as TGTGCCAGCACCTTAACAGGGCTTGGAAACACCATATATTTT. As protein: CASTLTGLGNTIYF.